This T cell receptor (beta chain) was recovered during a study of memory CD4+ T cells and cytomegalovirus serostatus. The sort gate was single viable CD3+CD4+CD8-CD45RO+ cells for memory CD4+ T cells. Total CD4+ T cells were enriched by CD4 positive selection. TCRdb keeps only in-frame clones here, not all; method: immunoSEQ multiplex PCR. Here the sample spans 50,000 to 55,000 clones, 78% being singletons. Trimming pared 1 base from V and 7 bases from J, leaving 26 bases between. The CDR3 totals 19 residues. Germline V gene sequence: CDR1 MGHRA, CDR2 YSYEKL. The sequence was obtained from an adult in good health and CMV-seronegative. Sample: memory CD4+ T cells from blood. The chain recombines TRBV4-1 with TRBJ2-1, with D tentatively TRBD1 or TRBD2 (6 bases each). The CDR3 protein is CASSQGDTGGRVYRNEQFF. The CDR3 DNA reads as TGCGCCAGCAGCCAAGGGGACACCGGGGGCAGGGTTTATAGAAATGAGCAGTTCTTC.